This T cell receptor beta chain was captured by sequencing in a study of CD8 T cells in Susac syndrome. RNA in amounts of roughly 0.45 to 1 ug was reverse transcribed with random hexamers. The CDR3 of TCR beta was amplified by immunoSEQ multiplex PCR across 54 Vbeta and 13 Jbeta. From the immunoSEQ multiplex PCR reads, TCRdb called clonotypes with MiXCR, one entry per CDR3 protein. The table includes 140,000 to 150,000 distinct CDR3 sequences, roughly 95% detected once. The CDR3 is made up of 12 amino acids. V was pared by 6 bases and J by 3 bases, with 8 bases between. CDR1 and CDR2 from the germline V gene are LGHDT and YNNKEL (reference sequence). TCR beta from blood CD8+ and CD4+ T cells was sequenced. Negative isolation yielded CD8+ and CD4+ T cells; FACS enriched TEMRA cells.

This receptor was obtained from a human donor in good health. This chain connects TRBV3-1 to TRBJ1-1; no definite D call. Material for sequencing was CD4+ T cells from PBMCs. CDR3 protein: CASRSWDTEAFF. In DNA, the CDR3 is TGTGCCAGCAGGTCCTGGGACACTGAAGCTTTCTTT.